The entry that follows covers one T cell receptor (beta chain) sequence. Which antigen it targets is not known. No qualities accompany the bases; no much larger clone lies one base away. As encoded in the germline V gene, CDR1 is SGHDT while CDR2 is YYEEEE. A distance of 13 bases separates the germline ends of V and J, which lose 2 bases and 1 base respectively. Counted from cysteine to valine, this CDR3 has 15 amino acids. CDR3 DNA is the only sequence kept; it has 45 bases, read in frame from the first base. The library was produced with PCR. Sequencing used an Illumina HiSeq 2500. Molecular barcoding was employed in the preparation of TCR libraries, with unique molecular identifiers being used to normalize TCRbeta repertoire quantification. TCRdb applied fastp at Q25 and MiXCR to the public reads, then kept only in-frame beta chains. Each record represents a unique CDR3 protein, reported with the most common genes and DNA among its rows. This sample gives about 510,000 distinct CDR3 sequences in total; over 10% of them show up just once. Clones ranked in the top ten supply around 13% of the sample.

Interpreted using the paper, the treatment or condition label stands for: allogeneic hematopoietic cell transplantation with graft depleted of TCRalphabeta T cells and CD19 B cells. The transplant recipients were children given TCRalphabeta/CD19-depleted allogeneic hematopoietic cell grafts. The data were taken from a study of T-cell reconstitution after alpha-beta-depleted transplantation in children (dated by TCRdb to the mid-2010s). Regarding the research as a whole: The study quantitatively tracked T-cell immune reconstitution after TCRalphabeta/CD19-depleted allogeneic hematopoietic cell transplantation in children using TCR repertoire profiling. The research as a whole found: About two months after transplant, the apparently early recovery of alphabetaT-cell counts reportedly depended on just several hundred clones that had expanded rapidly and came from non-depleted graft cells. Over the following months the frequencies of hyperexpanded clones went down, and after one year T-cell counts and TCRbeta diversity were mostly credited to newly produced T cells. In some patients, high TCRbeta diversity at day 60 was attributed to recipient T cells and intrathymic progenitors that had survived conditioning.

The material sequenced was PBMCs, mostly from graft donor cells, taken 180 days after TCRalphabeta/CD19-depleted stem cell transplant. The V gene is TRBV5-6 and the J gene is TRBJ2-7; the D region may be TRBD1 or TRBD2, each matching 6 bases equally. The sequence was collected from a female patient aged 2 to 10 who had a stem cell transplant for aplastic anemia, so the T cells may come from the graft donor. The bases are TGTGCCAGCAGCTTCGGTGGAGGGGGGTCCTACGAGCAGTACGTC. It encodes CASSFGGGGSYEQYV.